This T cell receptor (beta chain) was observed in a study of cytomegalovirus exposure and HLA in healthy donors. On this clone: The junction does not match germline at one end; this may be a read error.

The CDR3 extends over 15 amino acids. In germline, CDR1 is LNHDA, CDR2 SQIVND (reference sequence). PCR primers comprised 60 Vbeta and 13 Jbeta primers. Under the authors' procedure: A follow-up analysis tallied 70 million to 80 million unique TCR beta chains, 8.5 million to 14 million shared. Profiling relied on immunoSEQ multiplex PCR, and the TCRdb table lists in-frame clones only, not all of them. V and J calls and clone size are as listed in that table; D and trimming were resolved from the DNA. The table has 190,000 or so clones, roughly 80% seen once. This rearrangement joins TRBV19 to TRBJ2-1; 10 nucleotides align to TRBD2. The TCR comes from a boy between 5 and 17 years old in good health and CMV-seronegative. Sample: PBMCs. The CDR3 spells CASKNGLAEYTEQFF. For the CDR3, the DNA is TGTGCCAGTAAGAATGGACTAGCGGAGTACACTGAGCAGTTCTTC.